This TCR beta chain comes out of a study of T cell changes during pregnancy in multiple sclerosis. Assay: immunoSEQ multiplex PCR; the TCRdb copy retains only in-frame clones and omits some. Found here are some 37,000 clones, approximately 88% of them singletons; the top ten hold 0.9% to 1.5%. Germline assignment: CDR1 SGHRS and CDR2 YFSETQ. The CDR3 totals 17 residues. Here the sequenced sample was CD4+ T cells from peripheral blood mononuclear cells, taken before pregnancy. The TCR comes from a female donor with multiple sclerosis, enrolled in a pregnancy study. This sequence joins TRBV5-1 and TRBJ2-5, with 10 bases matching TRBD2. The J call could be wrong; TRBJ2-7 is a better fit for the DNA end. The CDR3 is CASSLLAGVPFAYEQYF. CDR3 nucleotide sequence: TGCGCCAGCAGCTTGCTAGCGGGAGTTCCTTTCGCCTACGAGCAGTACTTC.